Presented here are 9 T cell receptor beta chains from one specimen sequenced in a study of post-analysis software for immune sequencing data. Study-wide findings and caveats: There were a few TRBV segments more frequent in patients than controls, and TRBV5-6, TRBV5-1 and TRBV20-1 were among them.

TCR beta cDNA libraries included unique molecular identifiers. MiXCR, applied by TCRdb to the PCR reads, yields one record per CDR3 protein. This table holds 250,000 to 300,000 distinct CDR3 sequences, 35% to 45% found once. Which antigens these TCRs recognize remains unknown. Sample: blood. The source is a girl under 18 with multiple sclerosis.

Regarding this clonotype: A much larger clone differs by one base, so this may be a read error. The V call is TRBV2, the J call TRBJ1-4, with D hard to call. The germline V gene encodes CDR1 SNHLY and CDR2 FYNNEI. CDR3 length: 17 residues. CDR3 loop: CASRAGWKADFNEKPFF. The CDR3, as DNA: TGTGCCAGCAGGGCGGGGTGGAAGGCCGACTTTAATGAAAAACCGTTTTTT.

The chain links TRBV5-1 to TRBJ2-7; D gene unclear. The CDR3 has 18 residues. Germline CDR1 SGHRS, CDR2 YFSETQ. V lost 0 bases and J 2 bases, leaving 21 bases between the germline ends. CDR3 bases: TGCGCCAGCAGCTTGGCCAACACGGACGGCAGGACCCCCTACGAGCAGTACTTC. This encodes CASSLANTDGRTPYEQYF.

This chain uses TRBV5-1 with TRBJ2-7; 7 nucleotides agree with TRBD1. In germline, CDR1 is SGHRS, CDR2 YFSETQ. V lost 4 bases, J lost 5 bases, and 12 bases stayed unmatched. The CDR3 has 15 residues. This CDR3 is CASSPELGGYNEQYF. CDR3 nucleotides: TGCGCCAGCAGCCCCGAGCTAGGGGGCTATAACGAGCAGTACTTC.

This clonotype was counted at least ten times. The V and J genes are TRBV5-1 and TRBJ2-1, with D uncertain. The germline V and J ends were trimmed by 0 bases and 4 bases, with 11 bases remaining between them. This CDR3 contains 15 residues. Germline V gene sequence: CDR1 SGHRS, CDR2 YFSETQ. This CDR3 reads CASSLDGSEYNEQFF. Written as DNA, the CDR3 is TGCGCCAGCAGCTTGGATGGTTCAGAGTACAATGAGCAGTTCTTC. Full variable domain (outside the CDR3, taken from reference TRBV5-1 and TRBJ2-1): KAGVTQTPRYLIKTRGQQVTLSCSPISGHRSVSWYQQTPGQGLQFLFEYFSETQRNKGNFPGRFSGRQFSNSRSEMNVSTLELGDSALYLCASSLDGSEYNEQFFGPGTRLTVL.

Ten or more counts support this clonotype. The CDR3: CASSPGLSDTQYF. The CDR3 DNA follows: TGTGCCAGCAGCCCTGGACTCTCAGATACGCAGTATTTT. The V gene is TRBV7-9, the J gene TRBJ2-3; tentatively, D is TRBD2 (5 bases). This CDR3 is 13 amino acids long. CDR1 and CDR2 from the germline V gene are SEHNR and FQNEAQ (reference sequence). With 5 bases removed from V and 4 bases from J, the gap between germline ends came to 10 bases.

This clonotype has at least ten counts. The V gene is TRBV2, the J gene TRBJ2-5; 10 bases map to TRBD2. Germline CDR1 reads SNHLY; CDR2 reads FYNNEI. The V segment lost 3 bases and the J segment 5 bases; nucleotides outside the gene matches: 6. The CDR3 is 15 residues long. CDR3 nucleotides: TGTGCCAGCAGTGAGTTTTCTAGCGGGGGTGAGACCCAGTACTTC. The encoded protein is CASSEFSSGGETQYF. Supplemented by reference TRBV2 and TRBJ2-5, the full variable domain reads EPEVTQTPSHQVTQMGQEVILRCVPISNHLYFYWYRQILGQKVEFLVSFYNNEISEKSEIFDDQFSVERPDGSNFTLKIRSTKLEDSAMYFCASSEFSSGGETQYFGPGTRLLVL.

On this clonotype: A much larger clone sits a single nucleotide away, making a read error possible. The chain has TRBV15 and TRBJ2-5, with TRBD2 as a possible D gene (6 bases). Near its end, the DNA agrees better with TRBJ2-7, so the J call may be wrong. Germline V gives CDR1 LNHNV, CDR2 YYDKDF (reference sequence). The CDR3 sequence is 14 residues long. Here the CDR3 DNA reads TGTGCCACCAGCGGAGATTCGGGGGCCTACGAGCAGTACTTC. As protein: CATSGDSGAYEQYF.

The table lists this clonotype with many counts. The CDR3 region has the DNA TGTGCCAGCAGTTTTGGGAGCTCCTACAATGAGCAGTTCTTC. This gives the protein CASSFGSSYNEQFF. The genes are TRBV12-3 or TRBV12-4 and TRBJ2-1, with D possibly matching TRBD2 (5 bases). Trimming left V 3 bases short and J 0 bases short, with 6 bases between. The CDR3 totals 14 residues.

V is TRBV28 and J is TRBJ2-4, with 7 bases aligning to TRBD2. The J call is in doubt because the DNA end fits TRBJ2-7 better. The germline gives CDR1 MDHEN, CDR2 SYDVKM. The CDR3 is 14 amino acids. This CDR3 reads CASSWSGNPYEQYF. CDR3 sequence (DNA): TGTGCCAGCAGTTGGAGCGGGAACCCCTACGAGCAGTACTTC.